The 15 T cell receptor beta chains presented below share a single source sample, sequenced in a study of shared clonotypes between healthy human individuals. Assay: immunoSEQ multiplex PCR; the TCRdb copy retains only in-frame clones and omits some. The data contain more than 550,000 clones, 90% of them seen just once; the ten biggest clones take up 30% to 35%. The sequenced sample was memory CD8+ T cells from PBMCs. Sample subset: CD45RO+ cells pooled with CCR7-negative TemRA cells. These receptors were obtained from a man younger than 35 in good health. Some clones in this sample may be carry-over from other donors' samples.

CDR3 residues: CASSQRQGPGHEQYF. The CDR3 DNA is TGCGCCAGCAGCCAGCGACAGGGGCCGGGTCACGAGCAGTACTTC. The V call is TRBV4-1, the J call TRBJ2-7; 8 nucleotides align to TRBD1. Unmatched junction bases numbered 9, after V lost 3 bases and J lost 5 bases. This CDR3 has 15 amino acids. The V gene's germline CDR1 is MGHRA and CDR2 YSYEKL.

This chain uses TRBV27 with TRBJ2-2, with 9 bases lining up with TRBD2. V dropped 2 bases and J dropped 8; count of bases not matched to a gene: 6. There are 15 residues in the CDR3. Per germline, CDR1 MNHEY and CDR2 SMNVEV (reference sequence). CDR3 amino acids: CASSLGAGGPGELFF. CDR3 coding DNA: TGTGCCAGCAGTTTAGGAGCGGGAGGCCCAGGGGAGCTGTTTTTT.

CDR3 DNA sequence: TGTGCCAGCAGGGGACAGGAAAGCTCCTACGAGCAGTACTTC. This sequence encodes CASRGQESSYEQYF. The chain couples TRBV27 to TRBJ2-7, with 8 bases that match TRBD1. Unmatched junction bases numbered 4, after V lost 6 bases and J lost 0 bases. Germline V lookup: CDR1 MNHEY, CDR2 SMNVEV (reference sequence). The CDR3 contains 14 residues.

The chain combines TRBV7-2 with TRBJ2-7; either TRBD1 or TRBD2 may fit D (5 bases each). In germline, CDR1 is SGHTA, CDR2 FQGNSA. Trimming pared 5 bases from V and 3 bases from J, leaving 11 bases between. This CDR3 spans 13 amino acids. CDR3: CASSIGTDYEQYF. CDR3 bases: TGTGCCAGCAGCATCGGGACGGACTACGAGCAGTACTTC.

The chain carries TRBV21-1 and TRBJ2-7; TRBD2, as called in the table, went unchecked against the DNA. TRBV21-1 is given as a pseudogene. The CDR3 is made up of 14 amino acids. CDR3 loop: CASRAGGAPYEQYF. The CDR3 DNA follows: TGTGCCAGCAGAGCGGGGGGCGCCCCCTACGAGCAGTACTTC.

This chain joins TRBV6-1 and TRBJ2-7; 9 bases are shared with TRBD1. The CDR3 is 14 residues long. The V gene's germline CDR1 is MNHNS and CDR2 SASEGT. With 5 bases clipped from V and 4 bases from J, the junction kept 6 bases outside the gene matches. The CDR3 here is CASSSGQGWYEQYF. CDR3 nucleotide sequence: TGTGCCAGCAGTTCGGGACAGGGATGGTACGAGCAGTACTTC.

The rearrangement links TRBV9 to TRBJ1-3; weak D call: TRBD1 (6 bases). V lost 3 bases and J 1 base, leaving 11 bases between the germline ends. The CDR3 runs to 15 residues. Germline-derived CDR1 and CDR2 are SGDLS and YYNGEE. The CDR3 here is CASSDNRVSGNTIYF. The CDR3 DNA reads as TGTGCCAGCAGCGACAACAGGGTATCTGGAAACACCATATATTTT.

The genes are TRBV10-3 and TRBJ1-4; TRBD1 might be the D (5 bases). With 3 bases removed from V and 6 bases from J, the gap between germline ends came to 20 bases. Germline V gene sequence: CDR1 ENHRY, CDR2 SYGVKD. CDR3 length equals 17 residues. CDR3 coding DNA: TGTGCCATCAGTGACCCGGAGCTATTCCCGGGGGATGAAAAACTGTTTTTT. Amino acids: CAISDPELFPGDEKLFF.

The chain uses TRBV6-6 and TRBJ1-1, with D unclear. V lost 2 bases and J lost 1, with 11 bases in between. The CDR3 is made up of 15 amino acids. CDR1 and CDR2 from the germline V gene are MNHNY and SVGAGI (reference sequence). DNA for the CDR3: TGTGCCAGCAGTTACCCAAGGGTCGGGAACACTGAAGCTTTCTTT. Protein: CASSYPRVGNTEAFF.

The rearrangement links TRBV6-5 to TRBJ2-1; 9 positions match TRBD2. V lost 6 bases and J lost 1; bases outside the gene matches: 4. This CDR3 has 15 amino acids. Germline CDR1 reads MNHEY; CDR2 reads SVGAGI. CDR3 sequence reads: CASREREESYNEQFF. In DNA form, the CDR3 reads TGTGCCAGCAGGGAGCGGGAGGAATCCTACAATGAGCAGTTCTTC.

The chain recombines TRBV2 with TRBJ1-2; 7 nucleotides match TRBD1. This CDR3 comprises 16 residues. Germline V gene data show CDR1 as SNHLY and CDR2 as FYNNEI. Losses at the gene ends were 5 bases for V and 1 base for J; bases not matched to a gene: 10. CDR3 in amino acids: CASSQRRQGGNYGYTF. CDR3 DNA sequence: TGTGCCAGCAGTCAACGTAGGCAGGGGGGTAACTATGGCTACACCTTC.

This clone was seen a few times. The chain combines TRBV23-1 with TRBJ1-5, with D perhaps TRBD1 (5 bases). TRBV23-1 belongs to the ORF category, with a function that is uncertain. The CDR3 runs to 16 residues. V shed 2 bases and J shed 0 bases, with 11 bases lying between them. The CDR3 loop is CASSQMGVYSNQPQHF. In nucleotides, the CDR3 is TGCGCCAGCAGTCAAATGGGGGTATATAGCAATCAGCCCCAGCATTTT.

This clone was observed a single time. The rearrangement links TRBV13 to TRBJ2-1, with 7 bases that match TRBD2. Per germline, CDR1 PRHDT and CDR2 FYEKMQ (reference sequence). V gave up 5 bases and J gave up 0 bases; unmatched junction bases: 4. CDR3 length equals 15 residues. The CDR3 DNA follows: TGTGCCAGCAGCCCTAGCGGAGGCTCCTACAATGAGCAGTTCTTC. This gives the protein CASSPSGGSYNEQFF. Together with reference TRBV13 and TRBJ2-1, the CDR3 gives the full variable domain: AAGVIQSPRHLIKEKRETATLKCYPIPRHDTVYWYQQGPGQDPQFLISFYEKMQSDKGSIPDRFSAQQFSDYHSELNMSSLELGDSALYFCASSPSGGSYNEQFFGPGTRLTVL.

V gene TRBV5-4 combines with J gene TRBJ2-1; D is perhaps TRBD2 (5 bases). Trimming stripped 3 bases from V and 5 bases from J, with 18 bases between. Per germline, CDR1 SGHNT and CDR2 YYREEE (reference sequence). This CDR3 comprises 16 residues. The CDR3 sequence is CASSYNHGVLDNEQFF. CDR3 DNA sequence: TGTGCCAGCAGCTACAACCACGGGGTATTGGACAATGAGCAGTTCTTC.

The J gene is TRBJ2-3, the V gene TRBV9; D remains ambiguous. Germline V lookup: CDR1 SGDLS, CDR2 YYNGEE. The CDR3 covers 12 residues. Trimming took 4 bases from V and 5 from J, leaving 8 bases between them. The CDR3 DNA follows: TGTGCCAGCAGCCCCTTTGGAGATACGCAGTATTTT. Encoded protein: CASSPFGDTQYF.